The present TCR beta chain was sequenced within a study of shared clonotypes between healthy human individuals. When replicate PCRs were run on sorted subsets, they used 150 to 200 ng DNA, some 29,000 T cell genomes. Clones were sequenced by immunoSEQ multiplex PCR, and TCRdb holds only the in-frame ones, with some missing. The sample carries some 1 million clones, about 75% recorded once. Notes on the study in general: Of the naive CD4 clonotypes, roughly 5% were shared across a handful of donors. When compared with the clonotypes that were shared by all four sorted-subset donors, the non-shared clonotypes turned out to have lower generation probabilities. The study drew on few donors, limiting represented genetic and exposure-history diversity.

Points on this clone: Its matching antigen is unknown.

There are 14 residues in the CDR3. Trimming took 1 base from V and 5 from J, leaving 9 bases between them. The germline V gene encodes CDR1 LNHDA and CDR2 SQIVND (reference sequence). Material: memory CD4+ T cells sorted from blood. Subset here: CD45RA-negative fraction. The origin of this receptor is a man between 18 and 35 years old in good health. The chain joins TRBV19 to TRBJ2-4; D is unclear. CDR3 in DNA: TGTGCCAGTAGTATAGTCGAGTCCCAAAACATTCAGTACTTC. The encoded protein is CASSIVESQNIQYF.